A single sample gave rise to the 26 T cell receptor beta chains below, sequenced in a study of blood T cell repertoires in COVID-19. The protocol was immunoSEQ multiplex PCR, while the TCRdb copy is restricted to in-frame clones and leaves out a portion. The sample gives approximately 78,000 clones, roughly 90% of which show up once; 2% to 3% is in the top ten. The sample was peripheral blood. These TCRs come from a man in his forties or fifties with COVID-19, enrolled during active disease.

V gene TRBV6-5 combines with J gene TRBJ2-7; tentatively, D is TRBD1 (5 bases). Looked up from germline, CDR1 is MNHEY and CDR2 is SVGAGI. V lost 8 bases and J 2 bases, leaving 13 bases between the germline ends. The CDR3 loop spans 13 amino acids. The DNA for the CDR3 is TGTGCCAGCGTAGATGGCAGGGCCTACGAGCAGTACTTC. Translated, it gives CASVDGRAYEQYF.

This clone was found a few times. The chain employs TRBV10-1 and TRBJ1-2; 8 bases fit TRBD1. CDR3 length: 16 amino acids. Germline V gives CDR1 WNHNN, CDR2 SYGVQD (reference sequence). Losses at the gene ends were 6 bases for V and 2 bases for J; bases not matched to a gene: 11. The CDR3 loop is CASRPGQDLSNYGYTF. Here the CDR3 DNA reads TGCGCCAGCAGACCGGGACAGGACCTTTCGAACTATGGCTACACCTTC.

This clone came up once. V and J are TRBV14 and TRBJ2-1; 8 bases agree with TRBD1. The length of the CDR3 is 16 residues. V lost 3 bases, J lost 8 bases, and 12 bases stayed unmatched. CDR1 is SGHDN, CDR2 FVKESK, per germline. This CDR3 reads CASSQSGTGSSHEQFF. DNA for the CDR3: TGTGCCAGCAGCCAGTCCGGGACAGGCTCAAGCCATGAGCAGTTCTTC.

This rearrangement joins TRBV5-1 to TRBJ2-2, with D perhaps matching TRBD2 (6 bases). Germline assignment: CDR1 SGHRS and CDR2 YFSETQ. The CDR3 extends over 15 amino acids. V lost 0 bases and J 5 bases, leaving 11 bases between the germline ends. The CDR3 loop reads CASSLASGQTGELFF. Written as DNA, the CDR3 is TGCGCCAGCAGCTTGGCAAGCGGGCAAACCGGGGAGCTGTTTTTT.

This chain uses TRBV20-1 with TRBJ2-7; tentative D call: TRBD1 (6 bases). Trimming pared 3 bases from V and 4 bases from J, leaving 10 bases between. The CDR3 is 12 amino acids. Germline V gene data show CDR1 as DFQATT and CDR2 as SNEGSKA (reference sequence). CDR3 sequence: CSASDGQYEQYV. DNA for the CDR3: TGCAGTGCTAGTGACGGACAGTACGAGCAGTACGTC.

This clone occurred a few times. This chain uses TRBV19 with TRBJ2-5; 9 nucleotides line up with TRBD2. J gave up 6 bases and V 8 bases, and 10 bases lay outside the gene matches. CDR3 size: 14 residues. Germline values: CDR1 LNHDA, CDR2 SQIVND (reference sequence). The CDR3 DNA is TGTGCCAGTGAGAGCGCGGGAGGGCCTAAGACCCAGTACTTC. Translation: CASESAGGPKTQYF. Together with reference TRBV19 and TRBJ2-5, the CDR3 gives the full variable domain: DGGITQSPKYLFRKEGQNVTLSCEQNLNHDAMYWYRQDPGQGLRLIYYSQIVNDFQKGDIAEGYSVSREKKESFPLTVTSAQKNPTAFYLCASESAGGPKTQYFGPGTRLLVL.

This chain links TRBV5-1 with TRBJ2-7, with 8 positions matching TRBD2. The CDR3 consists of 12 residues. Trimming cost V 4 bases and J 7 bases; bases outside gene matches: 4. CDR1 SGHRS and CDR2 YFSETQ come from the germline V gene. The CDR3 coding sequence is TGCGCCAGCAGCCTAGCGGGTTGGGAGCAGTACTTC. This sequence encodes CASSLAGWEQYF.

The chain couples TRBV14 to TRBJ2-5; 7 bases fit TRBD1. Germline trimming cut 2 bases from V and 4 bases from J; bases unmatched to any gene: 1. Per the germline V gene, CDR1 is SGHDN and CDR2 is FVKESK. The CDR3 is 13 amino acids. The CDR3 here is CASSQNRGETQYF. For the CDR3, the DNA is TGTGCCAGCAGCCAAAACAGGGGAGAGACCCAGTACTTC. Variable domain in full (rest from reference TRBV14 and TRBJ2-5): EAGVTQFPSHSVIEKGQTVTLRCDPISGHDNLYWYRRVMGKEIKFLLHFVKESKQDESGMPNNRFLAERTGGTYSTLKVQPAELEDSGVYFCASSQNRGETQYFGPGTRLLVL.

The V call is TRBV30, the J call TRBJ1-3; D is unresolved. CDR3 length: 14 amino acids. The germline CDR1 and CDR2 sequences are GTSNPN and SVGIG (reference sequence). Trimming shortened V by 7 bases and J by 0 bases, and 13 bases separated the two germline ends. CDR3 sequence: CAFTAATSGNTIYF. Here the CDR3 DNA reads TGTGCCTTTACAGCAGCCACCTCTGGAAACACCATATATTTT.

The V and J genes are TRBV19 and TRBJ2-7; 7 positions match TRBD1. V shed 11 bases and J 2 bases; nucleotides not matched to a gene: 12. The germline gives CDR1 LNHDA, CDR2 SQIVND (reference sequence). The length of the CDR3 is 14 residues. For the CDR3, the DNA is TGTGCCTATCCCCCGAGGACAGGAACCTACGAGCAGTACTTC. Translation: CAYPPRTGTYEQYF.

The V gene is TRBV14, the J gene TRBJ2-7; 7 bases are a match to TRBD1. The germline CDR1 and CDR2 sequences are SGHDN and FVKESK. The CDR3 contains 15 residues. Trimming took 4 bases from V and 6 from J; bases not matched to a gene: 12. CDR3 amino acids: CASSRYPGTAGEQYF. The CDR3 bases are TGTGCCAGCAGCCGATATCCCGGGACAGCAGGCGAGCAGTACTTC. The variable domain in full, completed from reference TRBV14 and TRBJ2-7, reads EAGVTQFPSHSVIEKGQTVTLRCDPISGHDNLYWYRRVMGKEIKFLLHFVKESKQDESGMPNNRFLAERTGGTYSTLKVQPAELEDSGVYFCASSRYPGTAGEQYFGPGTRLTVT.

As DNA, the CDR3 is TGTGCCAGCAGTACACCCGGGACAGCCACTGAAGCTTTCTTT. This sequence encodes CASSTPGTATEAFF. The gene calls are TRBV3-1 (or the pseudogene TRBV3-2) and TRBJ1-1, with 7 nucleotides matching TRBD1. J was trimmed by 4 bases and V by 6 bases; bases with no gene match: 8. The CDR3 is 14 residues long. CDR1 LGHDT and CDR2 YNNKEL come from the germline V gene (reference sequence).

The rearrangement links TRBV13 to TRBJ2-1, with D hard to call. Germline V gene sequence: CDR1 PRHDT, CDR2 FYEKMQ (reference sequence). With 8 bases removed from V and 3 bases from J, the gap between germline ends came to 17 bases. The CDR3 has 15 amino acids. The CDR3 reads CASARRNGVYNEQFF. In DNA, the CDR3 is TGTGCCAGCGCTCGACGGAACGGAGTCTACAATGAGCAGTTCTTC. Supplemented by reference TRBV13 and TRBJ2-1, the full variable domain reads AAGVIQSPRHLIKEKRETATLKCYPIPRHDTVYWYQQGPGQDPQFLISFYEKMQSDKGSIPDRFSAQQFSDYHSELNMSSLELGDSALYFCASARRNGVYNEQFFGPGTRLTVL.

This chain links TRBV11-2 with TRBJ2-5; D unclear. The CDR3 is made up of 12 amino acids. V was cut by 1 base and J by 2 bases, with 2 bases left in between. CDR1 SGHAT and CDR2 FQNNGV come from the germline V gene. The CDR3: CASSLVQETQYF. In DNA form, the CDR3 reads TGTGCCAGCAGCTTAGTACAAGAGACCCAGTACTTC.

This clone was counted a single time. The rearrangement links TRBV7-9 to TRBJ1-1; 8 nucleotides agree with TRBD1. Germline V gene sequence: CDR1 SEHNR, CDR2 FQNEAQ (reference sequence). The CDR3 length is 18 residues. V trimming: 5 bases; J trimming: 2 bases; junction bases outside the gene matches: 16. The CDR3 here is CASSHGDRGPPFNTEAFF. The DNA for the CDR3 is TGTGCCAGCAGCCATGGCGACAGGGGACCACCTTTTAACACTGAAGCTTTCTTT.

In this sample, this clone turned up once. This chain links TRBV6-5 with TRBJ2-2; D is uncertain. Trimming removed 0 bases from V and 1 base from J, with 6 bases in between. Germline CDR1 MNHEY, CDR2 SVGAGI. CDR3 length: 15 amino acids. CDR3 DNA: TGTGCCAGCAGTTACTCGATACAGAACACCGGGGAGCTGTTTTTT. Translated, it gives CASSYSIQNTGELFF.

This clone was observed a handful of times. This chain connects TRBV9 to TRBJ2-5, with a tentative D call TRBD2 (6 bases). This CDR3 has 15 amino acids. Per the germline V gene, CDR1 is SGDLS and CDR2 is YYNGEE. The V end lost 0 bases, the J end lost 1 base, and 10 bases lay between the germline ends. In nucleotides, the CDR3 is TGTGCCAGCAGCGTAGGTGGGGGGACCCAAGAGACCCAGTACTTC. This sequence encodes CASSVGGGTQETQYF.

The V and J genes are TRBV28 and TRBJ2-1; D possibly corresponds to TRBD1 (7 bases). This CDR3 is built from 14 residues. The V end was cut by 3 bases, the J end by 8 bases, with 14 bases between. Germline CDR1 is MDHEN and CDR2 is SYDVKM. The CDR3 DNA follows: TGTGCCAGCAGTTTGGATCAGGGGGGCGATGAGCAGTTCTTC. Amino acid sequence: CASSLDQGGDEQFF.

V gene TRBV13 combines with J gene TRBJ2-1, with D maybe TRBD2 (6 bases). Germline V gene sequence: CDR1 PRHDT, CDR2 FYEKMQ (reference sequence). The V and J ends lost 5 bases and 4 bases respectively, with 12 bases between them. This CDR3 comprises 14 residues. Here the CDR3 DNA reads TGTGCCAGCAGCCCCGGGACTGGATACAATGAGCAGTTCTTC. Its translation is CASSPGTGYNEQFF. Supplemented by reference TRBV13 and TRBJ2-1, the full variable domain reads AAGVIQSPRHLIKEKRETATLKCYPIPRHDTVYWYQQGPGQDPQFLISFYEKMQSDKGSIPDRFSAQQFSDYHSELNMSSLELGDSALYFCASSPGTGYNEQFFGPGTRLTVL.

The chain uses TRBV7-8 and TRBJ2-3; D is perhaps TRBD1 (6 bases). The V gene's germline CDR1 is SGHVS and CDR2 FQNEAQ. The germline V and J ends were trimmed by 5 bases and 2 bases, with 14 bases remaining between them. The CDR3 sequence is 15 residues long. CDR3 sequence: CASSPAGTITDTQYF. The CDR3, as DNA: TGTGCCAGCAGCCCCGCCGGGACAATCACAGATACGCAGTATTTT. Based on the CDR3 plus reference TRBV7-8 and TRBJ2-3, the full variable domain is GAGVSQSPRYKVAKRGQDVALRCDPISGHVSLFWYQQALGQGPEFLTYFQNEAQLDKSGLPSDRFFAERPEGSVSTLKIQRTQQEDSAVYLCASSPAGTITDTQYFGPGTRLTVL.

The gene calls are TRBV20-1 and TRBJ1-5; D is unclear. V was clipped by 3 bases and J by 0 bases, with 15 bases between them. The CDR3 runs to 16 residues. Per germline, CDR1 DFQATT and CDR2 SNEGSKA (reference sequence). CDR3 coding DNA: TGCAGTGCTAGTAGCCTTACAGACTATAGCAATCAGCCCCAGCATTTT. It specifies CSASSLTDYSNQPQHF.

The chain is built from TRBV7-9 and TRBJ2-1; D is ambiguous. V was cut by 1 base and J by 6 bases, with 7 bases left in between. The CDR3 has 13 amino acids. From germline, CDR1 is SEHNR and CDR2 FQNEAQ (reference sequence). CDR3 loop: CASSLDSRNEQFF. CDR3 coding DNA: TGTGCCAGCAGCTTAGATTCTCGCAATGAGCAGTTCTTC.

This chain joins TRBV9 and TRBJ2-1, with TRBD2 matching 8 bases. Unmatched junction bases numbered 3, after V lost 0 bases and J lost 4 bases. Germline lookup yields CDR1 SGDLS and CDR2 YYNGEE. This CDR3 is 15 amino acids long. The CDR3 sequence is CASSVGGTRYNEQFF. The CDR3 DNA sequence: TGTGCCAGCAGCGTAGGGGGGACTAGATACAATGAGCAGTTCTTC.

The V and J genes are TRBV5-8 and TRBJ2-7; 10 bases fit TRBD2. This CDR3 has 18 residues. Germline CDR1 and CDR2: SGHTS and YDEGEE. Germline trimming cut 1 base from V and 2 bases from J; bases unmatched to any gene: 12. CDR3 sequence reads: CASSLIVLAGVGTYEQYF. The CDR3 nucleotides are TGTGCCAGCAGCTTGATTGTTCTAGCGGGAGTAGGAACCTACGAGCAGTACTTC.

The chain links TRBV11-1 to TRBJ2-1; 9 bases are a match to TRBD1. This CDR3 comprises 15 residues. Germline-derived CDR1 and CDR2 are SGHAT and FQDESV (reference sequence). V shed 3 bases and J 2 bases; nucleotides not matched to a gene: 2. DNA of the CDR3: TGTGCCAGCAGCTTCGACAGGGGGACCTACAATGAGCAGTTCTTC. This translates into CASSFDRGTYNEQFF.

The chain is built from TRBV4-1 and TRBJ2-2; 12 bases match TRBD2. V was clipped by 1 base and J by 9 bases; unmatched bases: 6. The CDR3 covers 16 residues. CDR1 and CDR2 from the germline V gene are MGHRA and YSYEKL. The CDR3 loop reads CASSQGLAGGPRELFF. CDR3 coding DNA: TGCGCCAGCAGCCAAGGGCTAGCGGGAGGGCCAAGGGAGCTGTTTTTT.